The present entry profiles one TCR beta chain with its context. The target of this receptor is not known. The input lacks base qualities; no much larger clone sits a single base away. The entry originates in a study of prognosis after radiotherapy for stage I lung cancer (dated by TCRdb to 2020 to 2023). Regarding the research as a whole: Between early 2018 and January 2019, roughly 19 patients with stage I NSCLC were enrolled in Nanjing, China. The study profiled peripheral blood TCR beta repertoires from stage I NSCLC patients before and after stereotactic body radiotherapy and related them to distant failure. Image-guided IMRT or VMAT was used to deliver SBRT in 3 to 5 fractions at a biologically effective dose of at least 100 Gy. The cohort included under 15 men and a handful of women, with a median age of approximately 75 years and a range of about 53 to 95 years. The study sequenced approximately 40 blood samples from around 19 patients, one before and one after SBRT per patient. All patients were regarded as medically inoperable, because of comorbidities in approximately twelve patients and refusal of surgery in about seven patients. Newly diagnosed primary stage I lung tumors were present in fourteen patients, and oligometastatic NSCLC after surgical resection of the primary tumor was present in five patients. Squamous cell carcinoma histology was identified in 7 or 8 patients, and adenocarcinoma histology was identified in roughly eleven patients. After SBRT, distant metastases developed in about 20% of the 19 patients at a median of around 7 months, while the remaining 15 patients had no significant progression. SBRT was not combined with any concurrent therapy in any patient.

The study at large found these results: Tumor specificity of expanded TCR clones was not determined. Post-SBRT Shannon entropy and its change from baseline were lower in patients who developed distant metastases; baseline Shannon entropy was not associated with metastases. A decrease in unique TCR clone counts was observed after SBRT (median about 9,400 before versus roughly 6,900 after; Wilcoxon paired P=0.011). The study was limited by its small cohort and short follow-up, and the findings require independent validation. Differences in TRBV and TRBJ usage frequencies by metastasis status were reportedly observed in two V genes at baseline and in fewer than 10 V and two J genes after SBRT. No adjustment for multiple comparisons was applied to any of the reported P values.

Two rounds of multiplex PCR were performed to amplify the TCR beta CDR3 region from genomic DNA. The first PCR round used primers specific to each TRBV and TRBJ gene, and the primer sequences were filed in Chinese patent CN105087789A. Universal primers were used in the second PCR round. The Roche High Pure PCR Template Preparation Kit was used to extract genomic DNA from frozen PBMCs. An Illumina HiSeq 3000 was used to sequence the libraries paired-end with 151 bp reads. In the authors' own workflow: CutAdapt was used to discard raw reads that did not contain the multiplex PCR primer sequences. PEAR was used to merge high-quality paired reads into contigs. MiXCR assigned TRB V, D and J gene segments to each contig by aligning to reference sequences. To remove sequencing errors, CDR3 sequences were clustered according to base quality and sequence similarity. Shannon entropy, normalized by the natural log of the productive TCR sequence number, served as the measure of diversity. Clonality was defined as one minus Shannon entropy divided by the natural log of the number of unique clonotypes. The Youden index of ROC curves was used to select progression-free survival cut-offs for repertoire metrics, and analyses were performed in R 3.5.3. The public reads were reanalyzed by TCRdb: fastp trimming at Q25, MiXCR alignment, in-frame beta chains only. Entries that share a CDR3 protein sequence are merged under the most common genes and DNA. TCRdb, rather than the study authors, made the V and J calls. This sample lists around 31,000 distinct CDR3 sequences; around 48% were detected once. More than 15% of the sample comes from the top ten.

No patient had a history of other malignancies or prior chemotherapy or radiotherapy, and all had node-negative disease on CT and PET/CT. At each of two time points, approximately 6.6 milliliters of peripheral venous blood were collected in EDTA tubes. PBMCs were isolated by Ficoll-Paque Plus density-gradient centrifugation. Right after collection, samples were placed at -80 degrees C and kept there until analysis. The sequence was collected from a donor aged 50 or older with non-small cell lung cancer. The specimen was PBMCs, collected before or after stereotactic body radiation therapy (not recorded which).

The nucleotides are TGTGCCAGCAGCTCCCCCGTGGGCAAGAGGGGTACCCTCTATGGCTACACCTTC. This encodes CASSSPVGKRGTLYGYTF. The chain employs TRBV7-2 and TRBJ1-2; tentative D gene TRBD1, with 5 bases matching. Its CDR3 holds 18 amino acids, cysteine through phenylalanine. This entry keeps only the CDR3 DNA: 54 bases, framed from base 1. V was cut back by 4 bases and J by 4 bases, leaving a gap of 25 bases between them. The germline V gene sets CDR1 to SGHTA and CDR2 to FQGNSA. The CDR3, completed at both ends by the reference TRBV7-2 and TRBJ1-2 genes, gives the full variable domain GAGVSQSPSNKVTEKGKDVELRCDPISGHTALYWYRQSLGQGLEFLIYFQGNSAPDKSGLPSDRFSAERTGGSVSTLTIQRTQQEDSAVYLCASSSPVGKRGTLYGYTFGSGTRLTVV.